What follows are 3 T cell receptor beta chains derived from one specimen sequenced in a study of TIL therapy for anti-PD-1-resistant metastatic lung cancer. This was the immunoSEQ v3 assay. The method was immunoSEQ multiplex PCR; TCRdb's version includes in-frame clones alone and lacks a portion of them. The sample yields just under 60,000 clones, about 73% seen once. Indicated time point: pre-treatment sample, taken before nivolumab and TIL therapy. Here the sequenced sample was blood, taken at baseline. These receptors were taken from a person between 25 and 79 years old with non-small cell lung cancer.

The chain carries TRBV14 and TRBJ2-7, with 10 bases that match TRBD2. Germline CDR1 is SGHDN and CDR2 is FVKESK. This CDR3 is 16 amino acids long. V lost 1 base and J lost 2; bases outside the gene matches: 5. CDR3 protein: CASSQAPAGGPYEQYF. The CDR3 DNA reads as TGTGCCAGCAGCCAAGCGCCAGCGGGGGGGCCCTACGAGCAGTACTTC.

This clone was seen only a few times. V usage is TRBV4-3 and J usage is TRBJ1-5; D ambiguous. The CDR3 length is 14 residues. Germline CDR1 is LGHNA and CDR2 is YSLEER. V dropped 0 bases and J dropped 2 bases, with 5 bases sitting between them. The CDR3 loop reads CASSQEPRNQPQHF. DNA for the CDR3: TGCGCCAGCAGCCAAGAACCGCGCAATCAGCCCCAGCATTTT.

The J gene is TRBJ2-3, the V gene TRBV28; 7 bases align to TRBD1. The CDR3 spans 12 residues. CDR1 is MDHEN, CDR2 SYDVKM, per germline. Trimming removed 6 bases from V and 7 bases from J; junction bases left unmatched: 4. The CDR3 DNA sequence: TGTGCCAGCAGCCTGGGACAGCATACGCAGTATTTT. Its translation: CASSLGQHTQYF.